This T cell receptor (beta chain) was sequenced in a study of cytomegalovirus exposure and HLA in healthy donors. Notes on the study in general: The Asian-associated ancestry cluster reportedly had fewer N-insertions than the 666-donor mean in a later analysis.

A single count supports this clone. Its antigen remains unknown. PCR amplification relied on 60 Vbeta primers (plus 13 Jbeta primers). Here immunoSEQ multiplex PCR was the method, and the copy in TCRdb shows in-frame clones only, minus some. The sample has around 150,000 clones; roughly four fifths are singletons. CDR3 length: 11 amino acids. J lost 11 bases, V lost 4 bases, and 4 bases had no gene match. Per the germline V gene, CDR1 is SGHNT and CDR2 is YYREEE (reference sequence). In nominal health when sampled, donors likely had unrecorded immune exposures nonetheless. Sequences were obtained from PBMCs. The clonotype originates from a man in his forties or fifties in good health and CMV-seropositive. The chain carries TRBV5-4 and TRBJ1-1, with 8 bases that match TRBD1. CDR3 DNA sequence: TGTGCCAGCAGCCAACAGGGGGTGGCTTTCTTT. Translated: CASSQQGVAFF.